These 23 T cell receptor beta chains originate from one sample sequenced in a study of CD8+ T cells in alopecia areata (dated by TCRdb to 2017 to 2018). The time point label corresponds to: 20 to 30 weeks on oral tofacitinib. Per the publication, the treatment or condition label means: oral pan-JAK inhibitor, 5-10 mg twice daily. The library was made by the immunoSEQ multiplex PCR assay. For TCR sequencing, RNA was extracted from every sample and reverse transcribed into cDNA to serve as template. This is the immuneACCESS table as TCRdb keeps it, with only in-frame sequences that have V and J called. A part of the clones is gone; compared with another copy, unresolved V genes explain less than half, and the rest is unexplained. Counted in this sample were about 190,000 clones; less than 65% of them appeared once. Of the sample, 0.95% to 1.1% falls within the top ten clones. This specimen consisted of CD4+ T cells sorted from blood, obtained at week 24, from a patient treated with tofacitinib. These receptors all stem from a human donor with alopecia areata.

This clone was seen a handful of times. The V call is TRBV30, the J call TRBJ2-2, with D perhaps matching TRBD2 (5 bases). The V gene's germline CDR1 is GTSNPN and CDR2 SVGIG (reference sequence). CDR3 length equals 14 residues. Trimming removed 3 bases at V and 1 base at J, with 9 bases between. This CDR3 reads CAWSRGGNTGELFF. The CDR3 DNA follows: TGTGCCTGGAGCCGCGGAGGGAACACCGGGGAGCTGTTTTTT. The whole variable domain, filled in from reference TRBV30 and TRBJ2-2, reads SQTIHQWPATLVQPVGSPLSLECTVEGTSNPNLYWYRQAAGRGLQLLFYSVGIGQISSEVPQNLSASRPQDRQFILSSKKLLLSDSGFYLCAWSRGGNTGELFFGEGSRLTVL.

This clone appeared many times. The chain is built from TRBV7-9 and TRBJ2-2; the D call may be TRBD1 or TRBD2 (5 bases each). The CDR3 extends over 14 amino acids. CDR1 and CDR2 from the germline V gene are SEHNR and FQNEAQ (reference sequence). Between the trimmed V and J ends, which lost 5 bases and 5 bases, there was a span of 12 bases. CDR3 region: CASSVNGGTGELFF. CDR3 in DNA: TGTGCCAGCAGCGTCAATGGGGGAACCGGGGAGCTGTTTTTT.

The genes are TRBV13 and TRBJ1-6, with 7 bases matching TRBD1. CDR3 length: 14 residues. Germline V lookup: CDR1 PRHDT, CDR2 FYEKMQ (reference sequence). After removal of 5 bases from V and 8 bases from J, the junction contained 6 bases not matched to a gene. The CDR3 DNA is TGTGCCAGCAGCCTACAGGGGTTGGATTCACCCCTCCACTTT. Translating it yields CASSLQGLDSPLHF.

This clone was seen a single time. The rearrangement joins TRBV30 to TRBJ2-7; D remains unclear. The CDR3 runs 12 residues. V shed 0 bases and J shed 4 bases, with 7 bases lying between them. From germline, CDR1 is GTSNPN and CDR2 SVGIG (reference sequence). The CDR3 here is CAWSVTPYEQYF. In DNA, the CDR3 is TGTGCCTGGAGTGTAACTCCTTACGAGCAGTACTTC.

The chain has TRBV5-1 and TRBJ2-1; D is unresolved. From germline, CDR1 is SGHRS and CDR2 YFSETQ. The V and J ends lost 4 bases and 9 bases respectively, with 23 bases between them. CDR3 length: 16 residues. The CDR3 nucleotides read TGCGCCAGCAGCCCTGGGTTAAGCCCCGGGTCTGGTGAGCAGTTCTTC. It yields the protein CASSPGLSPGSGEQFF.

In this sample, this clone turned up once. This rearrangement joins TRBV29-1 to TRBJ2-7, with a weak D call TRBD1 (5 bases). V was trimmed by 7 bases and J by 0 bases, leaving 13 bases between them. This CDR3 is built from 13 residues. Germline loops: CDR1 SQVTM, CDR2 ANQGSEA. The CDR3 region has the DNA TGCAGCGCACGGACATCCAGCTCCTACGAGCAGTACTTC. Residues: CSARTSSSYEQYF.

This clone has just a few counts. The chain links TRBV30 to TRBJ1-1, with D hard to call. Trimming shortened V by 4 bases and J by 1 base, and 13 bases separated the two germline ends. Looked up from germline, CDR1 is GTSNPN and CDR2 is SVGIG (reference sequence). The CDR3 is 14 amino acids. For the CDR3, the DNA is TGTGCCTGGAAGGAGGGTGTAAAGAACACTGAAGCTTTCTTT. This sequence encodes CAWKEGVKNTEAFF. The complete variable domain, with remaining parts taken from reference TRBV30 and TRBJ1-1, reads SQTIHQWPATLVQPVGSPLSLECTVEGTSNPNLYWYRQAAGRGLQLLFYSVGIGQISSEVPQNLSASRPQDRQFILSSKKLLLSDSGFYLCAWKEGVKNTEAFFGQGTRLTVV.

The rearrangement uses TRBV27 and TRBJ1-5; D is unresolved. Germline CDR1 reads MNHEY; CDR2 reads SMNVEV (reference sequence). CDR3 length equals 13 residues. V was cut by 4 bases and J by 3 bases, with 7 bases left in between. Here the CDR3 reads CASSWELNQPQHF. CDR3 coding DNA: TGTGCCAGCAGTTGGGAACTCAATCAGCCCCAGCATTTT.

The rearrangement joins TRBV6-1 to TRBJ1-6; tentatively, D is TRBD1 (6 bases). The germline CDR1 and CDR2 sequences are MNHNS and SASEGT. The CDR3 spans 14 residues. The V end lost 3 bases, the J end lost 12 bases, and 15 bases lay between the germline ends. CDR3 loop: CASSDGGQIGPLHF. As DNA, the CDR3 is TGTGCCAGCAGTGATGGGGGGCAGATAGGACCCCTCCACTTT.

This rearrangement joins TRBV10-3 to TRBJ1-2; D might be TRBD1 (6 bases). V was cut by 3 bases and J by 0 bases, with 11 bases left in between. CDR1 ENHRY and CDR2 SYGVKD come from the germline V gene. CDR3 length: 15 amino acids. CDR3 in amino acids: CAISDGAGANYGYTF. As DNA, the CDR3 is TGTGCCATCAGTGACGGCGCAGGGGCTAACTATGGCTACACCTTC.

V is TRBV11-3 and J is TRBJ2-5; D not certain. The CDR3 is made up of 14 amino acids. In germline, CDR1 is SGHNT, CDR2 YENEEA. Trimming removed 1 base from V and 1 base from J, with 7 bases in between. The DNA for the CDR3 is TGTGCCAGCAGCTTAGTGAACAGCCAAGAGACCCAGTACTTC. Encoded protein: CASSLVNSQETQYF. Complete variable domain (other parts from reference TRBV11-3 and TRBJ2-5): EAGVVQSPRYKIIEKKQPVAFWCNPISGHNTLYWYLQNLGQGPELLIRYENEEAVDDSQLPKDRFSAERLKGVDSTLKIQPAELGDSAVYLCASSLVNSQETQYFGPGTRLLVL.

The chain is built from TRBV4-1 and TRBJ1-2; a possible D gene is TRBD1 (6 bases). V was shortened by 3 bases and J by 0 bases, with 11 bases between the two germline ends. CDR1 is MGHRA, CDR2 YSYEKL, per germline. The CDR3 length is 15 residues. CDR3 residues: CASSQIGGANYGYTF. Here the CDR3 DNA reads TGCGCCAGCAGCCAGATCGGGGGCGCTAACTATGGCTACACCTTC.

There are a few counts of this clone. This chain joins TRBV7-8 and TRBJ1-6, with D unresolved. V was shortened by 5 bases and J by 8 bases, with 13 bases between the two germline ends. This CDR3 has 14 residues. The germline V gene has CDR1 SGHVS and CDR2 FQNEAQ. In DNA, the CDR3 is TGTGCCAGCAGCCTTATTGGTAGGGATTCACCCCTCCACTTT. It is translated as CASSLIGRDSPLHF.

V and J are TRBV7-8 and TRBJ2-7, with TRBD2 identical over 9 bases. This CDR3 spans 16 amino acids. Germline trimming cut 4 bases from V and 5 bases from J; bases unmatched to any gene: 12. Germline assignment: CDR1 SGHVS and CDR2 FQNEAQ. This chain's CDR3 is CASSSRPGLATNEQYF. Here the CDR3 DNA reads TGTGCCAGCAGCTCAAGACCGGGACTAGCAACGAACGAGCAGTACTTC.

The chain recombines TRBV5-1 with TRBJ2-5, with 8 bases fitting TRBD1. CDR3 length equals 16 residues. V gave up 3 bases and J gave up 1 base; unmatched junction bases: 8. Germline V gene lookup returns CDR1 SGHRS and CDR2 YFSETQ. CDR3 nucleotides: TGCGCCAGCAGCTATGGACAGGGAGAGATCCAAGAGACCCAGTACTTC. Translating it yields CASSYGQGEIQETQYF.

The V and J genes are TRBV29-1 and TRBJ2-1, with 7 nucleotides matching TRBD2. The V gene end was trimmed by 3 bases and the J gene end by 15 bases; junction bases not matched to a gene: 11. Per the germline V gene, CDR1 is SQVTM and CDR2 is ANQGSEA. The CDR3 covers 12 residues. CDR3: CSVEYAETSRFF. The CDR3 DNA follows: TGCAGCGTTGAGTATGCGGAGACTAGCAGGTTCTTC.

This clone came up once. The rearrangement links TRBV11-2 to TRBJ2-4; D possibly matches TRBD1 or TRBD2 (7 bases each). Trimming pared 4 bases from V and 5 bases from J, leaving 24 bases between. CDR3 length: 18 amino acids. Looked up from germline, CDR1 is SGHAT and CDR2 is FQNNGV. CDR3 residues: CASSSTPPGGQKQNIQYF. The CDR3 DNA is TGTGCCAGCAGCTCGACTCCCCCGGGGGGACAGAAACAAAACATTCAGTACTTC. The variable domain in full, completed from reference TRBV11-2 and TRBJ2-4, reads EAGVAQSPRYKIIEKRQSVAFWCNPISGHATLYWYQQILGQGPKLLIQFQNNGVVDDSQLPKDRFSAERLKGVDSTLKIQPAKLEDSAVYLCASSSTPPGGQKQNIQYFGAGTRLSVL.

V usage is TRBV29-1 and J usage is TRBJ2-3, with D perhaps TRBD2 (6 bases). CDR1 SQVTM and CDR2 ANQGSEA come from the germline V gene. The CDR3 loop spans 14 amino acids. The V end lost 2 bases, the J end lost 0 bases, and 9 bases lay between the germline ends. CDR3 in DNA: TGCAGCGTTGAAAAGGCGGGGAGCACAGATACGCAGTATTTT. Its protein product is CSVEKAGSTDTQYF.

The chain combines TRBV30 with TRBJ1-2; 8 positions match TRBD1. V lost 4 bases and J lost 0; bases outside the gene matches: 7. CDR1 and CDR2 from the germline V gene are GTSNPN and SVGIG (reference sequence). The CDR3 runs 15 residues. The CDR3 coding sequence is TGTGCCTGGACACTAACAGGGGGTCCTAACTATGGCTACACCTTC. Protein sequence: CAWTLTGGPNYGYTF.

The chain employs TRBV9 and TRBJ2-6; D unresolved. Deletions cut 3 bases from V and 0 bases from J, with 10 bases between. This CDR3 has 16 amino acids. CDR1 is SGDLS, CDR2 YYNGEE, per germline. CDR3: CASSGRGTSGANVLTF. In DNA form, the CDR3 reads TGTGCCAGCAGCGGAAGAGGAACCTCTGGGGCCAACGTCCTGACTTTC.

This CDR3 reads CSVDPGHLGTEAFF. The CDR3 DNA follows: TGCAGCGTCGACCCGGGACACCTCGGGACTGAAGCTTTCTTT. This chain joins TRBV29-1 and TRBJ1-1; possible D gene TRBD1, 6 bases. Germline V gene data show CDR1 as SQVTM and CDR2 as ANQGSEA. The CDR3 loop spans 14 amino acids. V shed 6 bases and J shed 5 bases, with 19 bases lying between them.

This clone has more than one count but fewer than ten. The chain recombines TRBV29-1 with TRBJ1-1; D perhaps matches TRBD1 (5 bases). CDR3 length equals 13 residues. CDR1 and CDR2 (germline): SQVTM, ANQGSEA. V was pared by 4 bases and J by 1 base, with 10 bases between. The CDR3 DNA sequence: TGCAGCGTTGGGGGCAGGGCGAACACTGAAGCTTTCTTT. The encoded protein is CSVGGRANTEAFF.

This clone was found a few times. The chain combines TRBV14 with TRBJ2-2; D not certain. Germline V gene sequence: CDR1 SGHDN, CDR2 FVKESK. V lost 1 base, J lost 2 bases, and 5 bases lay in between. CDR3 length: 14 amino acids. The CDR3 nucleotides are TGTGCCAGCAGCCAAGGAGTAAACACCGGGGAGCTGTTTTTT. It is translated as CASSQGVNTGELFF.